Presented here are 24 T cell receptor beta chains from one specimen sequenced in a study of blood T cell repertoires in COVID-19. The assay was immunoSEQ multiplex PCR, and TCRdb's table has in-frame clones only and misses some. The profile covers 57,000 or so clones, with around 85% appearing a single time and roughly 5% taken by the ten largest. The specimen was peripheral blood. The receptors were sampled from a man in his sixties or seventies with acute or convalescent COVID-19.

The CDR3 is CASSLGRAYGYTF. The DNA for the CDR3 is TGTGCCAGCAGCTTGGGGAGGGCCTATGGCTACACCTTC. This chain connects TRBV5-8 to TRBJ1-2; D remains ambiguous. The CDR3 spans 13 residues. Germline V gene lookup returns CDR1 SGHTS and CDR2 YDEGEE. V was pared by 0 bases and J by 4 bases, with 7 bases between.

The V and J genes are TRBV5-1 and TRBJ2-7; 8 positions agree with TRBD1. The trim removed 5 bases at V and 3 bases at J, leaving 10 bases unmatched. This CDR3 has 15 residues. Germline V CDR1 and CDR2: SGHRS, YFSETQ. This chain's CDR3 is CASSSTGTGLYEQYF. For the CDR3, the DNA is TGCGCCAGCAGTTCGACCGGGACAGGTCTCTACGAGCAGTACTTC.

The chain couples TRBV24-1 to TRBJ2-1, with TRBD2 as a possible D gene (6 bases). Trimming removed 10 bases at V and 0 bases at J, with 21 bases between. This CDR3 has 17 residues. CDR1 and CDR2 (germline): KGHDR, SFDVKD. The CDR3 DNA sequence: TGTGCCACAAGGGACTCCCCGGGGGTCCTCTCCTACAATGAGCAGTTCTTC. Residues: CATRDSPGVLSYNEQFF.

This rearrangement joins TRBV7-9 to TRBJ2-7; perhaps TRBD2 as D (6 bases). CDR1 SEHNR and CDR2 FQNEAQ come from the germline V gene (reference sequence). CDR3 length equals 14 residues. Deletions cut 1 base from V and 4 bases from J, with 11 bases between. The DNA for the CDR3 is TGTGCCAGCAGCTTAGTGGAGGGGAGGTACGAGCAGTACTTC. It yields the protein CASSLVEGRYEQYF.

The rearrangement joins TRBV29-1 to TRBJ2-7; 10 positions agree with TRBD1. The CDR3 runs to 14 residues. J lost 5 bases, V lost 6 bases, and 10 bases had no gene match. Germline loops: CDR1 SQVTM, CDR2 ANQGSEA. CDR3 DNA: TGCAGCGTCACAACCGGGACAGGGGACGACGAGCAGTACTTC. Translated, it gives CSVTTGTGDDEQYF.

The J gene is TRBJ1-4, the V gene TRBV5-6; 7 bases line up with TRBD1. This CDR3 contains 15 residues. V lost 4 bases and J lost 3; bases outside the gene matches: 6. The germline CDR1 and CDR2 sequences are SGHDT and YYEEEE. CDR3 sequence reads: CASSPRGLANEKLFF. In DNA form, the CDR3 reads TGTGCCAGCAGCCCCAGGGGGTTAGCTAATGAAAAACTGTTTTTT. The full variable domain, in which reference TRBV5-6 and TRBJ1-4 provide the parts outside the CDR3, is DAGVTQSPTHLIKTRGQQVTLRCSPKSGHDTVSWYQQALGQGPQFIFQYYEEEERQRGNFPDRFSGHQFPNYSSELNVNALLLGDSALYLCASSPRGLANEKLFFGSGTQLSVL.

V gene TRBV28 combines with J gene TRBJ1-1; 8 nucleotides agree with TRBD1. This CDR3 is 15 amino acids long. CDR1 is MDHEN and CDR2 is SYDVKM in the germline V gene. V trimming: 4 bases; J trimming: 4 bases; junction bases outside the gene matches: 8. The CDR3: CASSSVTGGITEAFF. DNA for the CDR3: TGTGCCAGCAGTTCGGTAACAGGGGGGATCACTGAAGCTTTCTTT.

The chain couples TRBV6-5 to TRBJ2-5; TRBD1 aligns across 7 bases. Germline V gene sequence: CDR1 MNHEY, CDR2 SVGAGI. The V and J ends lost 0 bases and 5 bases, in that order; junction bases with no gene match: 3. The CDR3 covers 14 residues. The CDR3 is CASSYSFRGETQYF. Written as DNA, the CDR3 is TGTGCCAGCAGTTACTCCTTCAGGGGGGAGACCCAGTACTTC.

In this sample, this clone turned up a few times. The rearrangement joins TRBV6-5 to TRBJ2-2; D gene uncertain. The CDR3 consists of 14 residues. V gave up 4 bases and J gave up 5 bases, with 11 bases separating them. CDR1 MNHEY and CDR2 SVGAGI come from the germline V gene. For the CDR3, the DNA is TGTGCCAGCAGTTCCAGACATTCGACCGGGGAGCTGTTTTTT. As protein: CASSSRHSTGELFF.

This clone occurred once. The rearrangement joins TRBV4-1 to TRBJ2-2, with D maybe TRBD2 (6 bases). CDR1 is MGHRA, CDR2 YSYEKL, per germline. The CDR3 spans 15 residues. V dropped 1 base and J dropped 3 bases, with 9 bases sitting between them. CDR3 nucleotide sequence: TGCGCCAGCAGCCAAGTTCGGGGGTACACCGGGGAGCTGTTTTTT. As protein: CASSQVRGYTGELFF.

This clone has a handful of counts. The rearrangement uses TRBV7-6 and TRBJ1-3, with TRBD1 matching 7 bases. Germline lookup yields CDR1 SGHVS and CDR2 FNYEAQ. This CDR3 is 17 amino acids long. The V gene end was trimmed by 1 base and the J gene end by 0 bases; junction bases not matched to a gene: 6. This CDR3 is CASSLVQGGFSGNTIYF. In DNA form, the CDR3 reads TGTGCCAGCAGCTTAGTACAAGGGGGCTTCTCTGGAAACACCATATATTTT.

The rearrangement joins TRBV6-1 to TRBJ2-3, with 14 bases lining up with TRBD2. The CDR3 runs 18 residues. V gave up 4 bases and J gave up 1 base; unmatched junction bases: 7. Germline-derived CDR1 and CDR2 are MNHNS and SASEGT. Here the CDR3 reads CASSGLAGGPGGTDTQYF. The CDR3 nucleotides are TGTGCCAGCAGTGGACTAGCGGGGGGGCCAGGGGGCACAGATACGCAGTATTTT.

The chain recombines TRBV3-1 (or the pseudogene TRBV3-2) with TRBJ1-2, with D uncertain. The CDR3 sequence is 14 residues long. The germline gives CDR1 LGHDT, CDR2 YNNKEL (reference sequence). Trimming removed 1 base from V and 3 bases from J, with 9 bases in between. The CDR3 here is CASSQAGYDYGYTF. CDR3 coding DNA: TGTGCCAGCAGCCAAGCGGGGTACGACTATGGCTACACCTTC.

The rearrangement links TRBV3-1 (or the pseudogene TRBV3-2) to TRBJ2-2; D might be TRBD2 (5 bases). CDR3 length equals 14 residues. CDR1 and CDR2 from the germline V gene are LGHDT and YNNKEL (reference sequence). The ends were cut back, 6 bases at V and 4 bases at J, with 12 bases in the middle. CDR3 loop: CASSPYGVTGELFF. The CDR3 nucleotides are TGTGCCAGCAGTCCCTACGGGGTCACCGGGGAGCTGTTTTTT.

The rearrangement links TRBV5-1 to TRBJ2-3; the match to TRBD2 covers 8 bases. The junction had 9 bases not matched to a gene; V was cut back by 3 bases and J by 0 bases. Per germline, CDR1 SGHRS and CDR2 YFSETQ. This CDR3 contains 17 residues. CDR3 nucleotides: TGCGCCAGCAGCTACGGGACGGGAGGGTCTAGCACAGATACGCAGTATTTT. It is translated as CASSYGTGGSSTDTQYF.

This rearrangement joins TRBV6-4 to TRBJ2-3, with 9 positions matching TRBD1. Losses at the gene ends were 6 bases for V and 5 bases for J; bases not matched to a gene: 12. The CDR3 totals 16 residues. Germline loops: CDR1 MRHNA, CDR2 SNTAGT. The chain's CDR3 is CASSGDSGQGKDTQYF. As DNA, the CDR3 is TGTGCCAGCAGCGGGGATTCTGGACAGGGGAAAGATACGCAGTATTTT.

The table lists this clone with a count of one. V gene TRBV5-1 combines with J gene TRBJ2-3; 11 bases match TRBD2. Trimming cost V 10 bases and J 6 bases; bases outside gene matches: 13. The CDR3 totals 15 residues. CDR1 and CDR2 (germline): SGHRS, YFSETQ. The CDR3 coding sequence is TGCGCCTCAGCGGTTAGCGGGGGGGCCGGCGATACGCAGTATTTT. This gives the protein CASAVSGGAGDTQYF.

A few counts support this clone. The rearrangement joins TRBV9 to TRBJ1-1; D gene uncertain. The V gene's germline CDR1 is SGDLS and CDR2 YYNGEE. With 0 bases removed from V and 1 base from J, the gap between germline ends came to 7 bases. The CDR3 contains 14 residues. CDR3 protein: CASSVVSGNTEAFF. Here the CDR3 DNA reads TGTGCCAGCAGCGTAGTATCGGGGAACACTGAAGCTTTCTTT. The full variable domain, its missing parts supplied by reference TRBV9 and TRBJ1-1, is DSGVTQTPKHLITATGQRVTLRCSPRSGDLSVYWYQQSLDQGLQFLIQYYNGEERAKGNILERFSAQQFPDLHSELNLSSLELGDSALYFCASSVVSGNTEAFFGQGTRLTVV.

This clone appeared a single time. The chain recombines TRBV27 with TRBJ2-3, with D maybe TRBD2 (6 bases). Germline V lookup: CDR1 MNHEY, CDR2 SMNVEV (reference sequence). CDR3 length equals 12 residues. Trimming left V 7 bases short and J 5 bases short, with 10 bases between. The CDR3 reads CASTSAGDTQYF. CDR3 in DNA: TGTGCCAGCACCTCAGCGGGAGATACGCAGTATTTT.

The chain uses TRBV10-1 and TRBJ1-1, with 7 bases fitting TRBD1. Germline CDR1 and CDR2: WNHNN and SYGVQD (reference sequence). The V gene end was trimmed by 0 bases and the J gene end by 3 bases; junction bases not matched to a gene: 1. The CDR3 sequence is 14 residues long. CDR3 region: CASSESTGYTEAFF. In nucleotides, the CDR3 is TGCGCCAGCAGTGAGTCGACAGGGTACACTGAAGCTTTCTTT.

The gene calls are TRBV2 and TRBJ2-1; 11 bases are a match to TRBD2. The CDR3 extends over 14 amino acids. J gave up 8 bases and V 6 bases, and 6 bases lay outside the gene matches. CDR1 is SNHLY, CDR2 FYNNEI, per germline. CDR3 coding DNA: TGTGCCAGCAGAATTAGCGGGGGGGCGGATGAGCAGTTCTTC. Its protein product is CASRISGGADEQFF.

The V and J genes are TRBV5-1 and TRBJ1-4, with 7 bases fitting TRBD1. The length of the CDR3 is 17 residues. V lost 0 bases to trimming and J lost 0 bases; unmatched junction nucleotides: 5. Germline CDR1 SGHRS, CDR2 YFSETQ. The CDR3 bases are TGCGCCAGCAGCTTGGGGGACAGCACATCAACTAATGAAAAACTGTTTTTT. Residues: CASSLGDSTSTNEKLFF. Variable domain in full (rest from reference TRBV5-1 and TRBJ1-4): KAGVTQTPRYLIKTRGQQVTLSCSPISGHRSVSWYQQTPGQGLQFLFEYFSETQRNKGNFPGRFSGRQFSNSRSEMNVSTLELGDSALYLCASSLGDSTSTNEKLFFGSGTQLSVL.

The chain joins TRBV11-3 to TRBJ2-5, with a tentative D call TRBD2 (6 bases). Germline CDR1 reads SGHNT; CDR2 reads YENEEA. Trimming stripped 5 bases from V and 5 bases from J, with 9 bases between. The CDR3 contains 12 residues. The chain's CDR3 is CASSRAGETQYF. CDR3 DNA: TGTGCCAGCAGCCGTGCGGGGGAGACCCAGTACTTC. Using reference TRBV11-3 and TRBJ2-5 for the parts outside the CDR3, the full variable domain is EAGVVQSPRYKIIEKKQPVAFWCNPISGHNTLYWYLQNLGQGPELLIRYENEEAVDDSQLPKDRFSAERLKGVDSTLKIQPAELGDSAVYLCASSRAGETQYFGPGTRLLVL.

The chain uses TRBV7-9 and TRBJ2-2; 8 bases agree with TRBD1. After removal of 6 bases from V and 7 bases from J, the junction contained 10 bases not matched to a gene. The CDR3 has 15 residues. Germline values: CDR1 SEHNR, CDR2 FQNEAQ (reference sequence). The CDR3 loop is CASSPPTGEDGELFF. DNA of the CDR3: TGTGCCAGCAGTCCTCCGACAGGGGAGGACGGGGAGCTGTTTTTT.